The 12 T cell receptor beta chains given below trace back to one sample, sequenced in a study of long-term antiretroviral therapy in people with HIV. Sequencing used immunoSEQ v3.0 at survey level. Using immunoSEQ multiplex PCR, the repertoire was profiled, and TCRdb retains in-frame clones only, with some absent. Seen here are about 15,000 clones, about 90% observed once, and the top ten hold roughly 14%. Sequencing was performed on unsorted PBMCs, taken 2.3 to 2.4 years before starting antiretroviral therapy. Every receptor here comes from a woman between 25 and 40 years old with HIV.

The V and J genes are TRBV4-1 and TRBJ1-3, with TRBD1 matching over 8 bases. Germline V lookup: CDR1 MGHRA, CDR2 YSYEKL. There are 21 residues in the CDR3. J gave up 0 bases and V 0 bases, and 16 bases lay outside the gene matches. The CDR3 nucleotides are TGCGCCAGCAGCCAAGATTTCTTAACAGGGGGGTACCGCTTCTCTGGAAACACCATATATTTT. It codes for CASSQDFLTGGYRFSGNTIYF.

The V gene is TRBV6-5, the J gene TRBJ2-6; 7 bases fit TRBD2. V shed 2 bases, J shed 2 bases, and the junction held 0 bases outside the gene matches. CDR1 is MNHEY and CDR2 is SVGAGI in the germline V gene. The CDR3 sequence is 15 residues long. CDR3 residues: CASSYGGAGANVLTF. In DNA form, the CDR3 reads TGTGCCAGCAGTTACGGGGGGGCTGGGGCCAACGTCCTGACTTTC.

The chain employs TRBV7-9 and TRBJ2-7, with 7 bases fitting TRBD2. The CDR3 has 15 amino acids. The V gene's germline CDR1 is SEHNR and CDR2 FQNEAQ (reference sequence). After removal of 4 bases from V and 3 bases from J, the junction contained 9 bases not matched to a gene. The CDR3 DNA reads TGTGCCAGCAGCTCCCCGGGGAGGGACCACTACGAGCAGTACTTC. It codes for CASSSPGRDHYEQYF. Variable domain in full (rest from reference TRBV7-9 and TRBJ2-7): DTGVSQNPRHKITKRGQNVTFRCDPISEHNRLYWYRQTLGQGPEFLTYFQNEAQLEKSRLLSDRFSAERPKGSFSTLEIQRTEQGDSAMYLCASSSPGRDHYEQYFGPGTRLTVT.

This chain connects TRBV30 to TRBJ1-1; TRBD1 agrees at 8 bases. Germline loops: CDR1 GTSNPN, CDR2 SVGIG (reference sequence). This CDR3 has 14 residues. V lost 2 bases, J lost 4 bases, and 6 bases stayed unmatched. The CDR3 is CAWSTTGAVTEAFF. In DNA form, the CDR3 reads TGTGCCTGGAGTACGACAGGGGCTGTCACTGAAGCTTTCTTT.

The sample holds one count of this clone. J is TRBJ1-3 and V is TRBV5-8; D may be TRBD1 (5 bases). V lost 3 bases and J 0 bases, leaving 19 bases between the germline ends. CDR3 length equals 18 residues. Germline-derived CDR1 and CDR2 are SGHTS and YDEGEE. The CDR3 coding sequence is TGTGCCAGCAGCTACCGGGACCGCATTGAATACTCTGGAAACACCATATATTTT. Translation: CASSYRDRIEYSGNTIYF.

The V and J genes are TRBV19 and TRBJ2-5, with 9 bases matching TRBD1. With 10 bases clipped from V and 4 bases from J, the junction kept 10 bases outside the gene matches. CDR1 LNHDA and CDR2 SQIVND come from the germline V gene (reference sequence). This CDR3 comprises 14 residues. DNA of the CDR3: TGTGCCACCTCACAGGGGGCGCGACCAGAGACCCAGTACTTC. Its translation is CATSQGARPETQYF. The variable domain in full, with the rest retrieved from reference TRBV19 and TRBJ2-5, is DGGITQSPKYLFRKEGQNVTLSCEQNLNHDAMYWYRQDPGQGLRLIYYSQIVNDFQKGDIAEGYSVSREKKESFPLTVTSAQKNPTAFYLCATSQGARPETQYFGPGTRLLVL.

This clone occurred a few times. The chain combines TRBV4-1 with TRBJ2-7; 7 bases are a match to TRBD1. This CDR3 contains 16 residues. Germline V gives CDR1 MGHRA, CDR2 YSYEKL. V shed 0 bases and J 3 bases; nucleotides not matched to a gene: 8. The CDR3 is CASSQDDREPSYEQYF. Here the CDR3 DNA reads TGCGCCAGCAGCCAAGATGACAGGGAGCCCAGCTACGAGCAGTACTTC.

The rearrangement joins TRBV19 to TRBJ1-5, with TRBD1 matching over 9 bases. Germline V CDR1 and CDR2: LNHDA, SQIVND (reference sequence). Trimming removed 6 bases from V and 0 bases from J; junction bases left unmatched: 6. The CDR3 is 16 residues long. The CDR3 region is CASRETGGVSNQPQHF. In DNA form, the CDR3 reads TGTGCCAGTAGGGAGACAGGGGGGGTTAGCAATCAGCCCCAGCATTTT.

Of note for this clone: The junction departs from germline at one end; a sequencing error may be responsible. The V and J genes are TRBV6-5 and TRBJ2-5; no definite D call. Germline V gives CDR1 MNHEY, CDR2 SVGAGI. The CDR3 extends over 11 amino acids. The CDR3 coding sequence is TGTGCCAGCAGTTACTCGTCGTCCCAGAACTTC. This encodes CASSYSSSQNF.

The chain links TRBV10-3 to TRBJ1-3; the D gene is possibly TRBD1 (5 bases). Per the germline V gene, CDR1 is ENHRY and CDR2 is SYGVKD. This CDR3 is 16 amino acids long. V lost 6 bases, J lost 0 bases, and 15 bases lay in between. This CDR3 is CAISDDTGDSGNTIYF. DNA of the CDR3: TGTGCCATCAGCGACGATACAGGAGACTCTGGAAACACCATATATTTT.

The chain joins TRBV2 to TRBJ2-7, with D perhaps matching TRBD1 or TRBD2 (5 bases each). The CDR3 spans 14 residues. V lost 0 bases and J 7 bases, leaving 13 bases between the germline ends. Germline-derived CDR1 and CDR2 are SNHLY and FYNNEI. The CDR3 here is CASSEAPGPWEQYF. The CDR3 DNA reads TGTGCCAGCAGTGAAGCGCCGGGGCCGTGGGAGCAGTACTTC.

This clone has only one observation. V is TRBV7-2 and J is TRBJ2-2; 11 bases map to TRBD1. Unmatched junction bases numbered 14, after V lost 5 bases and J lost 6 bases. Germline assignment: CDR1 SGHTA and CDR2 FQGNSA. The CDR3 is 18 amino acids. CDR3: CASSLWTGGRVGAGELFF. As DNA, the CDR3 is TGTGCCAGCAGCCTGTGGACAGGGGGCCGGGTGGGGGCCGGGGAGCTGTTTTTT. Using reference TRBV7-2 and TRBJ2-2 for the parts outside the CDR3, the full variable domain is GAGVSQSPSNKVTEKGKDVELRCDPISGHTALYWYRQSLGQGLEFLIYFQGNSAPDKSGLPSDRFSAERTGGSVSTLTIQRTQQEDSAVYLCASSLWTGGRVGAGELFFGEGSRLTVL.